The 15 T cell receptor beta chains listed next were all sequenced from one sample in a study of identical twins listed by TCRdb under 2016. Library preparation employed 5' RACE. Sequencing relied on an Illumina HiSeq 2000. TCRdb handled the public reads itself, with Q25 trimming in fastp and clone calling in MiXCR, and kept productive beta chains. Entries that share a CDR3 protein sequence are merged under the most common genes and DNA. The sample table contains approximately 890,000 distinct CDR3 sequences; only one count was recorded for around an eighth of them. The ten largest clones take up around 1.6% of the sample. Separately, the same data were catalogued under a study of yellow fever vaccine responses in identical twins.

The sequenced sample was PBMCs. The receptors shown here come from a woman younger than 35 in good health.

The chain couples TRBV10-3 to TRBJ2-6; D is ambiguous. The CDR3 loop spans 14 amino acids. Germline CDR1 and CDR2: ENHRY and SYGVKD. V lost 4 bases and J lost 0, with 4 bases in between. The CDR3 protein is CAISGISGANVLTF. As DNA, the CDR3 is TGTGCCATCAGTGGGATCTCTGGGGCCAACGTCCTGACTTTC.

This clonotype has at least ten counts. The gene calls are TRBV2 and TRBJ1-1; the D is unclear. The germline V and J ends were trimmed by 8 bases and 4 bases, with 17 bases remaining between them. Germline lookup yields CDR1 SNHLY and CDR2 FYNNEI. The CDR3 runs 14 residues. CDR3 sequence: CASAPGWAGTEAFF. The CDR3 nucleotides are TGTGCCAGCGCACCCGGGTGGGCGGGCACTGAAGCTTTCTTT.

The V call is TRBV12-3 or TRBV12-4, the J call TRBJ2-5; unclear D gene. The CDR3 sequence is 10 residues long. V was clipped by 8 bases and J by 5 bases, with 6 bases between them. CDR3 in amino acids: CASALETQYF. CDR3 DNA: TGTGCCAGCGCACTGGAGACCCAGTACTTC.

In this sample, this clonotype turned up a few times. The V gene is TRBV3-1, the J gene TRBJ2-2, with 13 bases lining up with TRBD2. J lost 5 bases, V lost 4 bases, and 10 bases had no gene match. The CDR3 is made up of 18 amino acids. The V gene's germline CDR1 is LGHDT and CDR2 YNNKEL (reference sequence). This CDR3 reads CASSLSTSGGALTGELFF. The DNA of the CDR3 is TGTGCCAGCAGCCTATCTACTAGCGGGGGGGCGTTGACCGGGGAGCTGTTTTTT.

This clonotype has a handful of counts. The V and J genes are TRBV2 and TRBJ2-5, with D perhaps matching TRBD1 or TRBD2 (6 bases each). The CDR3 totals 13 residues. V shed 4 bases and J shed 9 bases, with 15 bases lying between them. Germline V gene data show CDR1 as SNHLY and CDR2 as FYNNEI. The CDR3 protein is CASSAQWGASQYF. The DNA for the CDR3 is TGTGCCAGCAGTGCTCAATGGGGGGCGTCCCAGTACTTC.

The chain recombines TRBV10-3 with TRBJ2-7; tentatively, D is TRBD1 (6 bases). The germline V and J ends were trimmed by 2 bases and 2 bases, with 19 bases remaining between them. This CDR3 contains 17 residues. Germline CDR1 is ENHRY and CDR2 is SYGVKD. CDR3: CAISENGGGGDAYEQYF. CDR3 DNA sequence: TGTGCCATCAGTGAGAATGGTGGGGGCGGTGACGCCTACGAGCAGTACTTC.

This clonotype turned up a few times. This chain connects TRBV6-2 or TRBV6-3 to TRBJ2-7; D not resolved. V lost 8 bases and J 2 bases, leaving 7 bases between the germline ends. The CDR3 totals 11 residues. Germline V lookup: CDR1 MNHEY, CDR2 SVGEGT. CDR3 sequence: CASESTYEQYF. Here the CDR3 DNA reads TGTGCCAGCGAGTCCACCTACGAGCAGTACTTC.

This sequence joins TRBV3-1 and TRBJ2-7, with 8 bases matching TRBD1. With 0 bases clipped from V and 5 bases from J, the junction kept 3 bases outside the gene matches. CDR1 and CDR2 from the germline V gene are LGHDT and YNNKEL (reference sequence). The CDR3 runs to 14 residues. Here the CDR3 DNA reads TGTGCCAGCAGCCAAGATCCAGGGGGCCACGAGCAGTACTTC. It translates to CASSQDPGGHEQYF.

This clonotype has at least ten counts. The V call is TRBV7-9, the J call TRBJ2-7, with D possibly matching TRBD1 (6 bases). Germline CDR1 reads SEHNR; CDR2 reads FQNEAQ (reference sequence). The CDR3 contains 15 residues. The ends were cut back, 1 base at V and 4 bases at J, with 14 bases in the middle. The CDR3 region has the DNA TGTGCCAGCAGCTTAGGAGGACAGCAATATTACGAGCAGTACTTC. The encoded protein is CASSLGGQQYYEQYF.

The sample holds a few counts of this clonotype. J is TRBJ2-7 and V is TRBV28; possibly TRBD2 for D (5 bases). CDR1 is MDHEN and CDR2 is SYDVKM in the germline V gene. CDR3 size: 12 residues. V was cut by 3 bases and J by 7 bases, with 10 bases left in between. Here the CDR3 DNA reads TGTGCCAGCAGTTTTTGGCCGGGGGAGCAGTACTTC. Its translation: CASSFWPGEQYF.

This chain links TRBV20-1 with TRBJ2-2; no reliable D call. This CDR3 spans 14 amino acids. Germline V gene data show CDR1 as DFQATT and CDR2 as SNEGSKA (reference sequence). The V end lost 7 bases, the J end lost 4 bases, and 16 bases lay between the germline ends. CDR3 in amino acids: CSVDSVNFTGELFF. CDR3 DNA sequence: TGCAGTGTAGATTCTGTAAATTTCACCGGGGAGCTGTTTTTT.

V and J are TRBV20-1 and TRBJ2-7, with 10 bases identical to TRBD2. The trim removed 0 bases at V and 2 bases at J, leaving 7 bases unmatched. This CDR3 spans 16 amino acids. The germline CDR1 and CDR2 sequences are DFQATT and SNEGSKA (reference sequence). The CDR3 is CSARDLAAGGPYEQYF. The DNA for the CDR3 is TGCAGTGCTAGAGATCTTGCAGCGGGAGGGCCCTACGAGCAGTACTTC.

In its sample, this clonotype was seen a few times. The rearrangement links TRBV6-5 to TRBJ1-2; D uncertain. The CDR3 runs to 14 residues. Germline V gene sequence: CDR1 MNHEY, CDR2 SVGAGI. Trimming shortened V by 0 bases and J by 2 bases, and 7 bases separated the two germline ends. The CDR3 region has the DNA TGTGCCAGCAGTTACTCCGGCGTAAACTATGGCTACACCTTC. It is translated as CASSYSGVNYGYTF.

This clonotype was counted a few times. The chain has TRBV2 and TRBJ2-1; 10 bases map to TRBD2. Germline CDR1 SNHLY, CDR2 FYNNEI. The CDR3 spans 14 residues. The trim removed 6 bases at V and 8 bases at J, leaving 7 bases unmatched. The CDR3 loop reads CASRIGTSVHEQFF. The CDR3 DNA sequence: TGTGCCAGCAGGATCGGGACTAGCGTGCATGAGCAGTTCTTC.

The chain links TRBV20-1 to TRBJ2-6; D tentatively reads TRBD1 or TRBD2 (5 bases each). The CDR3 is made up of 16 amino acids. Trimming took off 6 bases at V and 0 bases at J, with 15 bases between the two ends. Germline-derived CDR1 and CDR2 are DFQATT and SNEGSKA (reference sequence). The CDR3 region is CSATPGPHSGANVLTF. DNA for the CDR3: TGCAGTGCGACCCCGGGACCCCACTCTGGGGCCAACGTCCTGACTTTC.